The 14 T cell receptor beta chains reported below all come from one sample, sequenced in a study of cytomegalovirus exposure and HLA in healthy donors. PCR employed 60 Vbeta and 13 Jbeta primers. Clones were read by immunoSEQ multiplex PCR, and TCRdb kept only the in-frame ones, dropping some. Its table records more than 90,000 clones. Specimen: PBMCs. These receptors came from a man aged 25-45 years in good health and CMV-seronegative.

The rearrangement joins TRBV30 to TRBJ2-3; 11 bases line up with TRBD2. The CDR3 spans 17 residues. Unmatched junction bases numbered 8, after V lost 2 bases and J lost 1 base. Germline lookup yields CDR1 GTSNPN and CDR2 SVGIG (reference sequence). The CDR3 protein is CAWSPPGLAVCTDTQYF. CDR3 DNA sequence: TGTGCCTGGAGTCCCCCGGGACTAGCGGTGTGCACAGATACGCAGTATTTT. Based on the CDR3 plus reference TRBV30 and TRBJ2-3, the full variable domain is SQTIHQWPATLVQPVGSPLSLECTVEGTSNPNLYWYRQAAGRGLQLLFYSVGIGQISSEVPQNLSASRPQDRQFILSSKKLLLSDSGFYLCAWSPPGLAVCTDTQYFGPGTRLTVL.

The CDR3 region has the DNA TGTGCCAGCAGCTTCCATATGTCCTCTAGCGGGGGTCAAATAGATACGCAGTATTTT. This gives the protein CASSFHMSSSGGQIDTQYF. The chain recombines TRBV11-2 with TRBJ2-3, with TRBD2 matching over 10 bases. The germline CDR1 and CDR2 sequences are SGHAT and FQNNGV. Unmatched junction bases numbered 17, after V lost 3 bases and J lost 5 bases. This CDR3 is built from 19 residues.

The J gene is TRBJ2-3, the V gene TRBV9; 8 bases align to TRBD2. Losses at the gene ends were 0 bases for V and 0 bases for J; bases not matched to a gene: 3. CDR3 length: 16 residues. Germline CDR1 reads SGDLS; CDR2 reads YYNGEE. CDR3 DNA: TGTGCCAGCAGCGTAGTTGCGGGGGGTAGCACAGATACGCAGTATTTT. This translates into CASSVVAGGSTDTQYF.

The CDR3 region has the DNA TGTGCCAGCAGCAATCGGGGGTCCTACAATGAGCAGTTCTTC. Translating it yields CASSNRGSYNEQFF. The chain joins TRBV27 to TRBJ2-1, with a possible D match to TRBD2 (6 bases). Germline V CDR1 and CDR2: MNHEY, SMNVEV (reference sequence). The V gene lost 6 bases and the J gene lost 1 base, with 10 bases spanning the gap. This CDR3 comprises 14 residues.

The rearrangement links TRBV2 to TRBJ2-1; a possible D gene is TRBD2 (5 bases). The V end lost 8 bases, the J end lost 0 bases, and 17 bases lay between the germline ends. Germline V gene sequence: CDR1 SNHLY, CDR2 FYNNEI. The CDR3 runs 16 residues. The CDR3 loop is CASLGLAPLSYNEQFF. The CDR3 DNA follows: TGTGCCAGCTTAGGACTCGCCCCTCTCTCCTACAATGAGCAGTTCTTC.

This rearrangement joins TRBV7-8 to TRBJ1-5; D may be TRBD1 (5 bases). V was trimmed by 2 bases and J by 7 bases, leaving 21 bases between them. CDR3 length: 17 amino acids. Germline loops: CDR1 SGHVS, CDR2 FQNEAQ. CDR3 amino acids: CASSLLYPGRVGQPQHF. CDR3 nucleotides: TGTGCCAGCAGCTTATTATATCCCGGCAGGGTTGGCCAGCCCCAGCATTTT.

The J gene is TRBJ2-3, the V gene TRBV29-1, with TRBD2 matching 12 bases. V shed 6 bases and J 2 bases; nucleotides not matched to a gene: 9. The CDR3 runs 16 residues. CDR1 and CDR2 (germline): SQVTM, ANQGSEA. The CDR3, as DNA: TGCAGCGTGCAGCTAGCGGGGGGGCTCTTCACAGATACGCAGTATTTT. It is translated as CSVQLAGGLFTDTQYF.

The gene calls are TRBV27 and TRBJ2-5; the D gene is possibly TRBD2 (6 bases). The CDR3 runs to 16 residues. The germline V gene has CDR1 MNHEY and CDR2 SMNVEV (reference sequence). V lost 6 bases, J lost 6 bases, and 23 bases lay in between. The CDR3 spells CASRPPGGVREKTQYF. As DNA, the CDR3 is TGTGCCAGCAGACCCCCCGGAGGGGTCAGGGAGAAGACCCAGTACTTC.

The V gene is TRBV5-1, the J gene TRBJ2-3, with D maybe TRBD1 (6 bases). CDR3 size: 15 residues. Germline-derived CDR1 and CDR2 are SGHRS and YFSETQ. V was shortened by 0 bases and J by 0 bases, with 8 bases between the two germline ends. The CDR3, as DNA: TGCGCCAGCAGCTTGGCCGACAGGAGCACAGATACGCAGTATTTT. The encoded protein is CASSLADRSTDTQYF.

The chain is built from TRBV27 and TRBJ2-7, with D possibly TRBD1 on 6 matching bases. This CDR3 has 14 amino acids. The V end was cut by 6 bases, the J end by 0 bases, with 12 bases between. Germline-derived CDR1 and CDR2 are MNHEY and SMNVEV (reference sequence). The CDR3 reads CASRYRVRSYEQYF. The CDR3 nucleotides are TGTGCCAGCAGATACAGGGTCCGCTCCTACGAGCAGTACTTC.

The DNA for the CDR3 is TGTGCCAGCAGTTTATTATCAGGGACAGATACGCAGTATTTT. This gives the protein CASSLLSGTDTQYF. The chain combines TRBV27 with TRBJ2-3, with D tentatively TRBD1 (5 bases). This CDR3 comprises 14 residues. V lost 1 base and J 3 bases, leaving 8 bases between the germline ends. Germline CDR1 is MNHEY and CDR2 is SMNVEV (reference sequence).

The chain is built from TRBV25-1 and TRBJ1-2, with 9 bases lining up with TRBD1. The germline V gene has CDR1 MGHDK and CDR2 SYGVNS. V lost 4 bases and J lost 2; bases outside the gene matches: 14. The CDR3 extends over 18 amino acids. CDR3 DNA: TGTGCCAGCAGTGGAGAATGGTTCTGGGACAGGGCCAACTATGGCTACACCTTC. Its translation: CASSGEWFWDRANYGYTF.

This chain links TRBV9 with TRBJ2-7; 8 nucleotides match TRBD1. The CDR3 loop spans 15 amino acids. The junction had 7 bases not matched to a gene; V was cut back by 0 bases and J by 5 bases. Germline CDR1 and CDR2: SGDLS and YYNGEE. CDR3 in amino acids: CASSVATTGDHEQYF. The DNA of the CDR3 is TGTGCCAGCAGCGTAGCTACGACAGGGGACCACGAGCAGTACTTC.

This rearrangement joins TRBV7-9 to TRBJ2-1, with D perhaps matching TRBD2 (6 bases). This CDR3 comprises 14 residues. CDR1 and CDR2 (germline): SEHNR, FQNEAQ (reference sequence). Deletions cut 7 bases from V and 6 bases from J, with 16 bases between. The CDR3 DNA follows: TGTGCCAGCATCCCTCTAGTCGGGGGCAATGAGCAGTTCTTC. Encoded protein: CASIPLVGGNEQFF.